The 14 T cell receptor beta chains listed next were all sequenced from one sample in a study of identical twins. TCRdb independently ran MiXCR on the 5' RACE reads; one entry per CDR3 protein. The table lists 1.5 million to 2 million distinct CDR3 sequences, roughly 35% of them singletons, with approximately 0.25% in the top ten. The sequencing input was cord blood. The origin of the receptors is a newborn girl in good health.

This clonotype was counted only a few times. The rearrangement joins TRBV20-1 to TRBJ1-1, with D perhaps matching TRBD1 (5 bases). The CDR3 is made up of 11 amino acids. Trimming took off 3 bases at V and 7 bases at J, with 9 bases between the two ends. Germline-derived CDR1 and CDR2 are DFQATT and SNEGSKA (reference sequence). CDR3 protein: CSARTAVEAFF. CDR3 coding DNA: TGCAGTGCTAGGACAGCCGTTGAAGCTTTCTTT.

The chain has TRBV29-1 and TRBJ1-4; D is unresolved. Trimming shortened V by 4 bases and J by 7 bases, and 7 bases separated the two germline ends. Germline values: CDR1 SQVTM, CDR2 ANQGSEA. The CDR3 sequence is 11 residues long. CDR3 amino acids: CSVGGSEKLFF. The CDR3 DNA reads as TGCAGCGTTGGTGGGAGTGAAAAACTGTTTTTT. The complete variable domain, with remaining parts taken from reference TRBV29-1 and TRBJ1-4, reads SAVISQKPSRDICQRGTSLTIQCQVDSQVTMMFWYRQQPGQSLTLIATANQGSEATYESGFVIDKFPISRPNLTFSTLTVSNMSPEDSSIYLCSVGGSEKLFFGSGTQLSVL.

The J gene is TRBJ1-5, the V gene TRBV20-1; 9 positions match TRBD1. V shed 4 bases and J 7 bases; nucleotides not matched to a gene: 5. The CDR3 covers 13 residues. The germline V gene encodes CDR1 DFQATT and CDR2 SNEGSKA (reference sequence). CDR3 DNA: TGCAGTGCTACGGACAGGGGACGCCAGCCCCAGCATTTT. Its protein product is CSATDRGRQPQHF.

This clonotype was observed a few times. The chain joins TRBV6-6 to TRBJ1-1, with TRBD1 as a possible D gene (6 bases). V gave up 0 bases and J gave up 11 bases, with 16 bases separating them. The CDR3 consists of 14 residues. CDR1 is MNHNY, CDR2 SVGAGI, per germline (reference sequence). The DNA for the CDR3 is TGTGCCAGCAGTTACTCCGGGGGGGGGCTGAGGGCTTTCTTT. This gives the protein CASSYSGGGLRAFF.

V is TRBV6-1 and J is TRBJ1-1; the D gene is possibly TRBD1 (6 bases). Germline V lookup: CDR1 MNHNS, CDR2 SASEGT. Trimming took off 7 bases at V and 1 base at J, with 13 bases between the two ends. This CDR3 is built from 14 residues. The CDR3 sequence is CASKVRGENTEAFF. The CDR3, as DNA: TGTGCCAGCAAGGTTAGGGGGGAGAACACTGAAGCTTTCTTT.

This clonotype has a handful of counts. The chain's CDR3 is CASKEGGRFNYGYTF. For the CDR3, the DNA is TGTGCCAGCAAGGAAGGAGGGAGATTTAACTATGGCTACACCTTC. The chain recombines TRBV27 with TRBJ1-2, with D unresolved. The V gene's germline CDR1 is MNHEY and CDR2 SMNVEV (reference sequence). V shed 7 bases and J shed 1 base, with 16 bases lying between them. The CDR3 runs 15 residues.

This clonotype was seen once. Mismatch with germline at one junction end may stem from a read error. In nucleotides, the CDR3 is TGCGCCGGCAGCTATTGGCGGGCACTAGCGGACCAAGAGACCCAGTACTTC. It specifies CAGSYWRALADQETQYF. The V call is TRBV5-1, the J call TRBJ2-5, with 8 bases lining up with TRBD2. Germline CDR1 is SGHRS and CDR2 is YFSETQ. The CDR3 length is 17 residues.

V usage is TRBV7-2 and J usage is TRBJ1-5; TRBD1 aligns across 9 bases. The CDR3 has 15 amino acids. With V trimmed by 7 bases and J by 2 bases, 6 bases remained unmatched. Germline lookup yields CDR1 SGHTA and CDR2 FQGNSA. For the CDR3, the DNA is TGTGCCAGCACCTACGGGGACAGGGGCAATCAGCCCCAGCATTTT. It translates to CASTYGDRGNQPQHF.

The gene calls are TRBV4-1 and TRBJ1-2, with a weak D call TRBD1 (6 bases). The CDR3 has 17 residues. Between the trimmed V and J ends, which lost 4 bases and 3 bases, there was a span of 21 bases. Germline CDR1 is MGHRA and CDR2 is YSYEKL. Here the CDR3 reads CASSLPYQGTPDYGYTF. Here the CDR3 DNA reads TGCGCCAGCAGCCTCCCCTACCAAGGGACACCGGACTATGGCTACACCTTC.

The sample holds a few counts of this clonotype. This chain links TRBV19 with TRBJ2-7, with a weak D call TRBD1 (5 bases). The germline CDR1 and CDR2 sequences are LNHDA and SQIVND (reference sequence). The CDR3 runs to 14 residues. Trimming removed 0 bases at V and 3 bases at J, with 9 bases between. The CDR3: CASSIDQGFYEQYF. CDR3 sequence (DNA): TGTGCCAGTAGTATAGATCAGGGTTTCTACGAGCAGTACTTC. The full variable domain, rest sourced from reference TRBV19 and TRBJ2-7, is DGGITQSPKYLFRKEGQNVTLSCEQNLNHDAMYWYRQDPGQGLRLIYYSQIVNDFQKGDIAEGYSVSREKKESFPLTVTSAQKNPTAFYLCASSIDQGFYEQYFGPGTRLTVT.

V usage is TRBV20-1 and J usage is TRBJ2-7; D possibly corresponds to TRBD2 (6 bases). This CDR3 contains 14 residues. The germline V gene encodes CDR1 DFQATT and CDR2 SNEGSKA (reference sequence). The V gene lost 5 bases and the J gene lost 0 bases, with 14 bases spanning the gap. CDR3 loop: CSAGLRGYSYEQYF. In DNA, the CDR3 is TGCAGTGCTGGACTACGGGGCTACTCCTACGAGCAGTACTTC.

The gene calls are TRBV6-1 and TRBJ1-1; the D is unclear. The CDR3 loop spans 13 amino acids. Trimming took 8 bases from V and 0 from J, leaving 10 bases between them. In germline, CDR1 is MNHNS, CDR2 SASEGT. CDR3 in amino acids: CASGPLMNTEAFF. The CDR3 DNA is TGTGCCAGCGGACCGTTAATGAACACTGAAGCTTTCTTT.

This clonotype was detected only a few times. The CDR3 loop reads CAISKSGAYQETQYF. CDR3 coding DNA: TGTGCCATCAGCAAAAGCGGAGCTTACCAAGAGACCCAGTACTTC. The V call is TRBV10-3, the J call TRBJ2-5; perhaps TRBD2 as D (5 bases). The CDR3 is 15 residues long. V gave up 6 bases and J gave up 0 bases, with 14 bases separating them. The germline gives CDR1 ENHRY, CDR2 SYGVKD.

The rearrangement joins TRBV3-1 to TRBJ2-7; D may correspond to TRBD1 or TRBD2 (6 bases each). The CDR3 consists of 15 residues. Trimming took off 3 bases at V and 7 bases at J, with 19 bases between the two ends. Germline V gene sequence: CDR1 LGHDT, CDR2 YNNKEL (reference sequence). CDR3 DNA sequence: TGTGCCAGCAGCCACCTCGGGGGCTCCTACAATGAGCAGTACTTC. Its translation is CASSHLGGSYNEQYF.